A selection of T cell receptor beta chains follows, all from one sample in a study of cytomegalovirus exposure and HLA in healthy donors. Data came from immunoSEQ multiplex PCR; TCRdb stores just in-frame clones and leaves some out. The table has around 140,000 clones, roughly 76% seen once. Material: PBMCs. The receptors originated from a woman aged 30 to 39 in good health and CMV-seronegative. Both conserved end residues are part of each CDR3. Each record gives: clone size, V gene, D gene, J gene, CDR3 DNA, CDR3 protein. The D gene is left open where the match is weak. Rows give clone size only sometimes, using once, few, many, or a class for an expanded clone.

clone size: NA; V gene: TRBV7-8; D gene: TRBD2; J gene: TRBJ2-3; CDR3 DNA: TGTGCCAGCAGCTTAGATGGCCGACTAGCGGGGAGGTCAGATACGCAGTATTTT; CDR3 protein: CASSLDGRLAGRSDTQYF
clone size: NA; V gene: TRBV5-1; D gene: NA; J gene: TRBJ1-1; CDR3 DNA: TGCGCCAGCAGCTTAAACCCAGGTACCACTGAAGCTTTCTTT; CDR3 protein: CASSLNPGTTEAFF
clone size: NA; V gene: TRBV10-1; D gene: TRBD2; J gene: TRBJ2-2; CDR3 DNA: TGCGCCAGCAGTGACTCCTCGCGGGGGGCGAACACCGGGGAGCTGTTTTTT; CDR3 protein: CASSDSSRGANTGELFF
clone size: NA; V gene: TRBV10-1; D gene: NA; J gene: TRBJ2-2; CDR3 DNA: TGCGCCAGCAGTGAGGCAGGGCCCACCGGGGAGCTGTTTTTT; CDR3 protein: CASSEAGPTGELFF
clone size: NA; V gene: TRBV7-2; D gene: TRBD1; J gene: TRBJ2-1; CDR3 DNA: TGTGCCAGCAGCTTTTGGCACCGGGACAGGACCTACAATGAGCAGTTCTTC; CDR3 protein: CASSFWHRDRTYNEQFF
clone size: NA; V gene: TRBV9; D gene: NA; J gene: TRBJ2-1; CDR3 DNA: TGTGCCAGCAGCGTGGGTAGCCCATCCTACAATGAGCAGTTCTTC; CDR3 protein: CASSVGSPSYNEQFF
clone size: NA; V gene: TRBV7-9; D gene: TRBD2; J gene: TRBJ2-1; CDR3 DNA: TGTGCCAGCGCCACGGGGGGGCCTCTCAATGAGCAGTTCTTC; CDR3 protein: CASATGGPLNEQFF
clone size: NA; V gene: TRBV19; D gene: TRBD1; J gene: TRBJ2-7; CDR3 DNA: TGTGCCAGTAGTCGGGACAGGGTATTCTACGAGCAGTACTTC; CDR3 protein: CASSRDRVFYEQYF
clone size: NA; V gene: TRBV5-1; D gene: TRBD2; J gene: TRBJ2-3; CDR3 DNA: TGCGCCAGCAGCTTGGGGCAGGGAGGGACAGATACGCAGTATTTT; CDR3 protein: CASSLGQGGTDTQYF
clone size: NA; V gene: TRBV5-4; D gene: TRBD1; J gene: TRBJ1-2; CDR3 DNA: TGTGCCAGCAGCTGGGCGGTAGGACAGGGTAAATATGGCTACACCTTC; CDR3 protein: CASSWAVGQGKYGYTF
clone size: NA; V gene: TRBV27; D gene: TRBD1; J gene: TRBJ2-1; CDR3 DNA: TGTGCCAGCAGTTGGGGACAGCTCAATGAGCAGTTCTTC; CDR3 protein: CASSWGQLNEQFF
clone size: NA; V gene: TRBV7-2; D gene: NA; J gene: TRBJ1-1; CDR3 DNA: TGTGCCAGCAAGGAGAGGGAGATTACTGAAGCTTTCTTT; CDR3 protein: CASKEREITEAFF
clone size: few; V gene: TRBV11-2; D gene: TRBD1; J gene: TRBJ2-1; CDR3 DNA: TGTGCCAGCAGCGACAGGGGAAACTACAATGAGCAGTTCTTC; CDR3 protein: CASSDRGNYNEQFF
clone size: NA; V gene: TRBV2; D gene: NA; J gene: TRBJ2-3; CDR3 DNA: TGTGCCAGCAGTCTGGACTCTTACGTAGCAGATACGCAGTATTTT; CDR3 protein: CASSLDSYVADTQYF